Listed here is a single T cell receptor beta chain. The sample originates from a study of PD-1 blockade in classical Hodgkin lymphoma. Germline lookup yields CDR1 SQVTM and CDR2 ANQGSEA. The CDR3 is made up of 14 amino acids. V lost 5 bases and J lost 8; bases outside the gene matches: 8. Profiling relied on immunoSEQ multiplex PCR, and the TCRdb table lists in-frame clones only, not all of them. This table holds 45,000 to 65,000 clones, roughly 73% found once. Every patient had relapsed following autologous stem cell transplantation, and cohorts differed in brentuximab vedotin exposure. V and J are TRBV29-1 and TRBJ1-4, with 10 bases fitting TRBD1. The material sequenced was peripheral blood mononuclear cells (PBMCs), taken before the second cycle of nivolumab. This TCR came from a human donor with classical Hodgkin lymphoma. For the CDR3, the DNA is TGCAGCGTTCTCCCCGGGACAGGGGAGGAAAAACTGTTTTTT. It yields the protein CSVLPGTGEEKLFF.